This section outlines one T cell receptor (beta chain) sequence together with its context. Its antigen is not identified. There are 13 residues in the CDR3. Deletions cut 7 bases from V and 7 bases from J, with 13 bases between. Germline V gene data show CDR1 as SGHTA and CDR2 as FQGNSA. Only in-frame clones appear in the TCRdb table, and some are missing; sequencing was by immunoSEQ multiplex PCR. Here the sample spans nearly 90,000 clones, approximately 86% being singletons. This entry is derived from a study of T cell responses to AZD1222 COVID-19 vaccine. Study outcomes and limitations: A reported finding is that nearly half of spike-specific TCRs target unmutated variant regions. Donor demographics were predominantly white British with a female majority; clonal diversity may be underestimated. CD4 TCRs linked to vaccination spanned spike, dominating at 160-218 and 743-854.

The sequence derives from an adult in good health. This specimen consisted of peripheral blood, obtained on day 0 of MenACWY control vaccination. The chain employs TRBV7-2 and TRBJ1-4, with a weak D call TRBD1 (5 bases). The CDR3 here is CASTPRGGEKLFF. DNA for the CDR3: TGTGCCAGCACCCCGAGGGGAGGTGAAAAACTGTTTTTT. Based on the CDR3 plus reference TRBV7-2 and TRBJ1-4, the full variable domain is GAGVSQSPSNKVTEKGKDVELRCDPISGHTALYWYRQSLGQGLEFLIYFQGNSAPDKSGLPSDRFSAERTGGSVSTLTIQRTQQEDSAVYLCASTPRGGEKLFFGSGTQLSVL.